This paragraph covers one T cell receptor beta chain sequence. The source of the sample is a study of blood T cells in healthy people across ages. The CDR3 contains 15 residues. Germline assignment: CDR1 SEHNR and CDR2 FQNEAQ (reference sequence). Trimming stripped 8 bases from V and 4 bases from J, with 18 bases between. A second about 7 to 12 cycle PCR used barcoded and J-beta primers. TCRdb called the 5' RACE reads again in MiXCR, with one record for every CDR3 protein. The sample carries under 1 million distinct CDR3 sequences, around 42% recorded once. Isolation recovered at least 7 million PBMCs from every sample.

This chain connects TRBV7-9 to TRBJ2-1, with a weak D call TRBD2 (5 bases). The sequence was obtained from a man in his 60s in good health. The material sequenced was blood. CDR3 region: CASSSPGPGYNEQFF. The DNA of the CDR3 is TGTGCCAGCTCCTCGCCCGGACCGGGGTACAATGAGCAGTTCTTC.